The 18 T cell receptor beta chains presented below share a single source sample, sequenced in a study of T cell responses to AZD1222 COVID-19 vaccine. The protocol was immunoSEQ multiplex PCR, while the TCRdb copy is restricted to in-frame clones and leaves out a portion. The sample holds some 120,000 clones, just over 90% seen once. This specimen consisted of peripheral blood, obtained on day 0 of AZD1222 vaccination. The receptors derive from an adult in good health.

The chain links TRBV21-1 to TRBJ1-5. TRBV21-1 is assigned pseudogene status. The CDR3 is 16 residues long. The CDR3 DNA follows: TGTGCCAGCAGCAAAGCGAGGGTGAGTCATACCCAGCCCCAGCATTTT. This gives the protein CASSKARVSHTQPQHF.

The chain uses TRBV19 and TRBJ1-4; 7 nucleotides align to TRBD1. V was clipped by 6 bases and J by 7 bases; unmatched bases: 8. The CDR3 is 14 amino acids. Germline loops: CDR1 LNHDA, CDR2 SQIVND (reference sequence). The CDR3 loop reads CASSPSRGTEKLFF. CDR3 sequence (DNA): TGTGCCAGTAGCCCATCCAGGGGGACTGAAAAACTGTTTTTT.

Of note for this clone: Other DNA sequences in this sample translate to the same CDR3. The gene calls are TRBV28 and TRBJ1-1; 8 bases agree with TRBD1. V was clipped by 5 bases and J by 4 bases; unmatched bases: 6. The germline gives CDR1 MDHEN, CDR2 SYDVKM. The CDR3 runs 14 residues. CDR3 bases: TGTGCCAGCAGTCCCTCAGACAGGGGCACTGAAGCTTTCTTT. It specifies CASSPSDRGTEAFF. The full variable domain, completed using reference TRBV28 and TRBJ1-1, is DVKVTQSSRYLVKRTGEKVFLECVQDMDHENMFWYRQDPGLGLRLIYFSYDVKMKEKGDIPEGYSVSREKKERFSLILESASTNQTSMYLCASSPSDRGTEAFFGQGTRLTVV.

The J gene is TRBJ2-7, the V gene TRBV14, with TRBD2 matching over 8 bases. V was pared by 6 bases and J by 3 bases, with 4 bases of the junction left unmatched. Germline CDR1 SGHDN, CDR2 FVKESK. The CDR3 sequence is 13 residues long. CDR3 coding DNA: TGTGCCAGCAGTCGAAGCGGGAGCTACGAGCAGTACTTC. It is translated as CASSRSGSYEQYF. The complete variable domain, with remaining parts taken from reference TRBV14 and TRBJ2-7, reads EAGVTQFPSHSVIEKGQTVTLRCDPISGHDNLYWYRRVMGKEIKFLLHFVKESKQDESGMPNNRFLAERTGGTYSTLKVQPAELEDSGVYFCASSRSGSYEQYFGPGTRLTVT.

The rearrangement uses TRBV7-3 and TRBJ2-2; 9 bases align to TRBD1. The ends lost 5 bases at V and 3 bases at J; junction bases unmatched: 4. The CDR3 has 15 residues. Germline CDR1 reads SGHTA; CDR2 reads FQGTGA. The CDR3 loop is CASSRDRADTGELFF. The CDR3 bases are TGTGCCAGCAGCCGGGACAGGGCCGACACCGGGGAGCTGTTTTTT.

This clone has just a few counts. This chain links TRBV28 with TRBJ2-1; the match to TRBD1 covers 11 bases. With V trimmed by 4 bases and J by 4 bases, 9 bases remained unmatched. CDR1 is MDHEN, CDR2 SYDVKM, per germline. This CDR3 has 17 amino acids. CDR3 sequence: CASSSLGQGAKYNEQFF. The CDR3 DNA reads TGTGCCAGCAGTTCGTTAGGACAGGGGGCGAAATACAATGAGCAGTTCTTC. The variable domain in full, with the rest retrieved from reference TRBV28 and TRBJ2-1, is DVKVTQSSRYLVKRTGEKVFLECVQDMDHENMFWYRQDPGLGLRLIYFSYDVKMKEKGDIPEGYSVSREKKERFSLILESASTNQTSMYLCASSSLGQGAKYNEQFFGPGTRLTVL.

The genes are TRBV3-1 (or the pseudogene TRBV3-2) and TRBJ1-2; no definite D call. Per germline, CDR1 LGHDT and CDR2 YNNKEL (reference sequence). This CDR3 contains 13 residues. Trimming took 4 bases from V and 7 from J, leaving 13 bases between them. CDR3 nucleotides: TGTGCCAGCAGCCCTAGAGAGAATCGTGGCTACACCTTC. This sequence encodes CASSPRENRGYTF.

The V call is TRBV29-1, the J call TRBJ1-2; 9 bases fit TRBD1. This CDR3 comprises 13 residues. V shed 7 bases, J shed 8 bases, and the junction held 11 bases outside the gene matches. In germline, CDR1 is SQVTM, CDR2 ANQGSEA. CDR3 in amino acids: CSARDRVFGGYTF. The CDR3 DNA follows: TGCAGCGCCCGGGACAGGGTTTTTGGAGGCTACACCTTC.

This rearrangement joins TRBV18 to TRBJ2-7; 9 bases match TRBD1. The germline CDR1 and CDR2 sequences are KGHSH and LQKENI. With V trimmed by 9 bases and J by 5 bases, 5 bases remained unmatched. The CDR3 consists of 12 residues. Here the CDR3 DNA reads TGTGCCAGTTCCACAGGGGGCGACGAGCAGTACTTC. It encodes CASSTGGDEQYF. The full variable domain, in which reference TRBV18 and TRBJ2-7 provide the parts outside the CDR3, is NAGVMQNPRHLVRRRGQEARLRCSPMKGHSHVYWYRQLPEEGLKFMVYLQKENIIDESGMPKERFSAEFPKEGPSILRIQQVVRGDSAAYFCASSTGGDEQYFGPGTRLTVT.

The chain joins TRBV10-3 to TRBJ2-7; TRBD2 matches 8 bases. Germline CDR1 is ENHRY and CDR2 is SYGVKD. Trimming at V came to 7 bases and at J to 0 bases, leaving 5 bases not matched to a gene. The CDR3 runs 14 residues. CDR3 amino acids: CAITSGGPSYEQYF. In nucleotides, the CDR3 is TGTGCCATCACCTCGGGAGGGCCCTCCTACGAGCAGTACTTC.

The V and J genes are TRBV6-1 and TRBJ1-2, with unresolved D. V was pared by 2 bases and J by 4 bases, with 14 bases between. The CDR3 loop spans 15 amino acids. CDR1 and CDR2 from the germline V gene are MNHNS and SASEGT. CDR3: CASSESGPSGYGYTF. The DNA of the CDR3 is TGTGCCAGCAGTGAATCAGGACCCTCTGGCTATGGCTACACCTTC.

This CDR3 is CASSFFGSNQPQHF. In DNA, the CDR3 is TGTGCCAGCAGTTTTTTCGGGAGCAATCAGCCCCAGCATTTT. J is TRBJ1-5 and V is TRBV6-5; D not certain. Germline V gives CDR1 MNHEY, CDR2 SVGAGI. The CDR3 contains 14 residues. V lost 4 bases, J lost 1 base, and 8 bases lay in between.

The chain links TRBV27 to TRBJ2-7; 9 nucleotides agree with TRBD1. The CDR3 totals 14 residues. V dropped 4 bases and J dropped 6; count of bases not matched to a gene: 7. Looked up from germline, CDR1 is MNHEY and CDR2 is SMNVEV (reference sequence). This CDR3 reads CASSSPTGGGEQYF. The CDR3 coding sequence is TGTGCCAGCAGTTCACCTACAGGGGGCGGCGAGCAGTACTTC.

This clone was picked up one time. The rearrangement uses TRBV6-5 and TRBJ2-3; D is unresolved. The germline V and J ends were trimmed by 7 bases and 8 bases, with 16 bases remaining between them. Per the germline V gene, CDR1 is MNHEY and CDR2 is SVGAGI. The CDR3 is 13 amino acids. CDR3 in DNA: TGTGCCAGCACCCAGACTCCTGGTGGTACGCAGTATTTT. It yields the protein CASTQTPGGTQYF.

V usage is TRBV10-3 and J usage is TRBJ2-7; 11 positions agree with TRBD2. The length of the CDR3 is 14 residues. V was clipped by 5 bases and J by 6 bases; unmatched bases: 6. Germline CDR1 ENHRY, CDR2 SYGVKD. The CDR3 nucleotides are TGTGCCATCAGTTTAGCGGGAGGGCAAGGCGAGCAGTACTTC. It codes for CAISLAGGQGEQYF.

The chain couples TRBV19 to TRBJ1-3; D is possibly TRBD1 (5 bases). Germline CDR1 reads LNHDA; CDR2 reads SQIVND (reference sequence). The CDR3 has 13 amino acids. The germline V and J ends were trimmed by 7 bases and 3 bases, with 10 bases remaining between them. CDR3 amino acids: CASMIGGGNTIYF. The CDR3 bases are TGTGCCAGTATGATCGGGGGTGGAAACACCATATATTTT.

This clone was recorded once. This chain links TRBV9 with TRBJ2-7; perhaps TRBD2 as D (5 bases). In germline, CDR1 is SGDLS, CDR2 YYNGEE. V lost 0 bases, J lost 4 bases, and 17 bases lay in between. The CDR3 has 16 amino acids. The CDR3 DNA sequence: TGTGCCAGCAGCGTAGGCCCCAGGCGGGCGGAATACGAGCAGTACTTC. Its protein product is CASSVGPRRAEYEQYF.

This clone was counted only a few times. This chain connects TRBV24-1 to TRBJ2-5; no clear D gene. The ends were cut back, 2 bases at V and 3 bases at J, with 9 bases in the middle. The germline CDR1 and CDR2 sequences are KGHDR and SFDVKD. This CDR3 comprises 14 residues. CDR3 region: CATSDSAWEETQYF. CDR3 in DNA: TGTGCCACCAGTGATTCTGCGTGGGAAGAGACCCAGTACTTC.